Sequencing of this T cell receptor beta chain was carried out in a study of T cell responses to AZD1222 COVID-19 vaccine. Germline V lookup: CDR1 KGHDR, CDR2 SFDVKD. Trimming cost V 7 bases and J 1 base; bases outside gene matches: 4. The CDR3 extends over 14 amino acids. The repertoire was sequenced with immunoSEQ multiplex PCR; TCRdb's copy has only in-frame clones and lacks some. Counted here are 90,000 to 120,000 clones, around nine tenths occurring once; the ten biggest clones make up 2.5% to 4%. This rearrangement joins TRBV24-1 to TRBJ2-5; 8 bases agree with TRBD2. This clonotype was obtained from an adult in good health. Material: peripheral blood, obtained on day 0 of AZD1222 vaccination. This chain's CDR3 is CATSRGGPQETQYF. CDR3 coding DNA: TGTGCCACCAGCCGGGGGGGGCCCCAAGAGACCCAGTACTTC.